Listed below are T cell receptor beta chains from one sample, sequenced in a study of post-analysis software for immune sequencing data. TCRdb called the PCR reads again in MiXCR, with one record for every CDR3 protein. The data show approximately 440,000 distinct CDR3 sequences, roughly 46% seen once. The sequencing input was blood. These receptors all stem from a girl between 10 and 17 years old with multiple sclerosis. The CDR3 runs from the conserved cysteine through the conserved F or W. The order of the fields is clone size, V gene, CDR3 length, D gene, J gene, CDR3 DNA, CDR3 protein. D genes are given only for firm matches. Not every row has a clone size; where given, it reads once, few, many or a size class.

few	TRBV7-6	13	NA	TRBJ2-7	TGTGCCAGCAGCTTAAATGGAGGCTACGAGCAGTACTTC	CASSLNGGYEQYF
many	TRBV20-1	13	TRBD2	TRBJ2-5	TGCAGTGGGGCTCTGGGGGGGTTTGTGACCCAGTACTTC	CSGALGGFVTQYF
NA	TRBV6-5	12	NA	TRBJ1-1	TGTGCCAGCAGTTACTCGGGGGCTGAAGCTTTCTTT	CASSYSGAEAFF
few	TRBV7-8	16	TRBD1	TRBJ2-7	TGTGCCAGCAGCTTTACACGGGACAGGGGACCCATCGAGCAGTACTTC	CASSFTRDRGPIEQYF
NA	TRBV29-1	13	NA	TRBJ1-2	TGCAGCGTTGAACTATCGGGTCCCTATGGCTACACCTTC	CSVELSGPYGYTF
NA	TRBV7-9	15	TRBD1	TRBJ2-7	TGTGCCAGCAGGCGGTCCGGGACAGGGGACTACGAGCAGTACTTC	CASRRSGTGDYEQYF
many	TRBV20-1	14	NA	TRBJ2-7	TGCAGTGCTCACGACCAGACCGGGGCCTACGAGCAGTACTTC	CSAHDQTGAYEQYF
few	TRBV20-1	12	NA	TRBJ2-5	TGCAGTGCTAGGGGGAGTCAAGAGACCCAGTACTTC	CSARGSQETQYF
NA	TRBV7-2	19	TRBD1	TRBJ2-6	TGTGCCAGCAGCTTACGGCGACAGGGGCCCCACTCTGGGGCCAACGTCCTGACTTTC	CASSLRRQGPHSGANVLTF
once	TRBV6-6	15	TRBD1	TRBJ2-1	TGTGCCAGCTTATACCGGGCAGGGGGCTGGAATGAGCAGTTCTTC	CASLYRAGGWNEQFF
once	TRBV12-3/TRBV12-4	16	NA	TRBJ2-7	TGTGCCAGCAGTTTGAGGGGTAGGGGCCGTTCCCACGAGCAGTACTTC	CASSLRGRGRSHEQYF